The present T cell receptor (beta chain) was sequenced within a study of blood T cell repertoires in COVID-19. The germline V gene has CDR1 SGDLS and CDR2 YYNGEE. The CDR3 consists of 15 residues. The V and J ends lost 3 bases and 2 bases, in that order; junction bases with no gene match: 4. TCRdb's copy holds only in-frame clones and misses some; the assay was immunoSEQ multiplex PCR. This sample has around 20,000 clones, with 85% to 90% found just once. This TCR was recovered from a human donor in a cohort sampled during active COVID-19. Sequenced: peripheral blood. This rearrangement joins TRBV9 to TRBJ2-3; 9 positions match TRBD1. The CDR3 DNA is TGTGCCAGCAGCGCGGGACAGGGCCTCACAGATACGCAGTATTTT. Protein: CASSAGQGLTDTQYF.